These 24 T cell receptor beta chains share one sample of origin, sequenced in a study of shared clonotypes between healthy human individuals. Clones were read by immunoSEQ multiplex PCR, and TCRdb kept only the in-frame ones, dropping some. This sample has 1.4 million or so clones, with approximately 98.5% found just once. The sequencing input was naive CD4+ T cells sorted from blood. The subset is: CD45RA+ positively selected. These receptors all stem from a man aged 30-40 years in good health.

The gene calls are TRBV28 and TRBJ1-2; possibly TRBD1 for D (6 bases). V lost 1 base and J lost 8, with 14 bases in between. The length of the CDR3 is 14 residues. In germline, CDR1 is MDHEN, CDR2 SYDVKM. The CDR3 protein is CASSLSSGGQGYTF. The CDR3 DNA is TGTGCCAGCAGTTTATCCTCGGGGGGGCAAGGCTACACCTTC.

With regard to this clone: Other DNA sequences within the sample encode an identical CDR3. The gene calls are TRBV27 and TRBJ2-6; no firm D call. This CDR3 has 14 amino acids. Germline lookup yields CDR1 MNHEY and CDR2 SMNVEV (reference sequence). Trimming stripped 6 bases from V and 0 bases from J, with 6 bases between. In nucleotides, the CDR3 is TGTGCCAGCAGCTTTAGCTCTGGGGCCAACGTCCTGACTTTC. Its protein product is CASSFSSGANVLTF.

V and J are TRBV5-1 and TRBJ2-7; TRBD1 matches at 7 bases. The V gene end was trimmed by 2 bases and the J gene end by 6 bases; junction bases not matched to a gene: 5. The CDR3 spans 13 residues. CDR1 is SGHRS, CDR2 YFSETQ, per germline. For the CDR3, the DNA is TGCGCCAGCAGCTTCGACAGGGAACGCGAGCAGTACTTC. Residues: CASSFDREREQYF.

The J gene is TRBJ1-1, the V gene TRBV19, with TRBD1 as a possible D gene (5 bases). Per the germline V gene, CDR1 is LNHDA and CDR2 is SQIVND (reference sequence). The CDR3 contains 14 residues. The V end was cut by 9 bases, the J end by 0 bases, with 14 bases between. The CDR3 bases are TGTGCCAGCTCGCATAGGGGCGTGAACACTGAAGCTTTCTTT. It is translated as CASSHRGVNTEAFF.

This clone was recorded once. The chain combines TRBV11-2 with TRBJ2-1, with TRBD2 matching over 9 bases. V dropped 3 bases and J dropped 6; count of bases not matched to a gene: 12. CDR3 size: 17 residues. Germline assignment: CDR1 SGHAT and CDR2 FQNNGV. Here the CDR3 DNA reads TGTGCCAGCAGCTTCCAGGCTAGCGGGATAAATGGCAATGAGCAGTTCTTC. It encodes CASSFQASGINGNEQFF. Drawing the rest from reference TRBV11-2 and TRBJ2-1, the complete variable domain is EAGVAQSPRYKIIEKRQSVAFWCNPISGHATLYWYQQILGQGPKLLIQFQNNGVVDDSQLPKDRFSAERLKGVDSTLKIQPAKLEDSAVYLCASSFQASGINGNEQFFGPGTRLTVL.

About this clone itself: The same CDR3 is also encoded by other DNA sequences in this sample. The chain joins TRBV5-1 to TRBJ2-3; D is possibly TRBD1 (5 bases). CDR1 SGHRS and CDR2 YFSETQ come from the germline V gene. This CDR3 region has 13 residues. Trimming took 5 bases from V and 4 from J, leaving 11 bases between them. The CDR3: CASSPGLADTQYF. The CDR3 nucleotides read TGCGCCAGCAGTCCAGGGCTTGCAGATACGCAGTATTTT.

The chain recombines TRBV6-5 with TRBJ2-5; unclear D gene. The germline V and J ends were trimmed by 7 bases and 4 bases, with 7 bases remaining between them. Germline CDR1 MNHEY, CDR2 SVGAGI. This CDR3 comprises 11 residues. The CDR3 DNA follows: TGTGCCAGCAAGGGTTTAGAGACCCAGTACTTC. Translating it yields CASKGLETQYF.

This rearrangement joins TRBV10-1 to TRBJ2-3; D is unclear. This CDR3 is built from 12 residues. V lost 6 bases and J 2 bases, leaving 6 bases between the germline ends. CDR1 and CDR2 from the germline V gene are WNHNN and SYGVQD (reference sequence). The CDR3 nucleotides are TGCGCCAGCAGCCAATCCACAGATACGCAGTATTTT. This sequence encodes CASSQSTDTQYF.

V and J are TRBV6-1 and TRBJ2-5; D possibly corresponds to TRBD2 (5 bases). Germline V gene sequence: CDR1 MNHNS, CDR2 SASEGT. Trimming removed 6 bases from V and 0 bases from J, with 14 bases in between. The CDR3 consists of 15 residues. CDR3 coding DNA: TGTGCCAGCAGAGGGCTAGCCCCGTACCAAGAGACCCAGTACTTC. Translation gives CASRGLAPYQETQYF.

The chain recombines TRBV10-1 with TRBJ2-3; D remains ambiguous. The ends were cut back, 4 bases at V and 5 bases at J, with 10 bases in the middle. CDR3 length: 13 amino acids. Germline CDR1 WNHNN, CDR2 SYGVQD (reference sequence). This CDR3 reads CASSVPPGDTQYF. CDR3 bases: TGCGCCAGCAGTGTGCCCCCCGGAGATACGCAGTATTTT.

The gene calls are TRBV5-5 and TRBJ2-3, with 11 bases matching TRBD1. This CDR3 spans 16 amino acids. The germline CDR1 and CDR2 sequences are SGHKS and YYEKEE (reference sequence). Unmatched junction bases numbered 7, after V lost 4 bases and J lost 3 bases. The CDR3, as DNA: TGTGCCAGCAGCCGACCGGGGACAGGGGGAACAGATACGCAGTATTTT. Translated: CASSRPGTGGTDTQYF.

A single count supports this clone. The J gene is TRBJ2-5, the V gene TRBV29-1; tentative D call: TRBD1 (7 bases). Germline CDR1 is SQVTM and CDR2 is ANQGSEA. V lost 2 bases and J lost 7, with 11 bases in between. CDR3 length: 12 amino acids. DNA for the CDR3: TGCAGCGTTGAACGTCAGGGGGGGACCCAGTACTTC. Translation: CSVERQGGTQYF. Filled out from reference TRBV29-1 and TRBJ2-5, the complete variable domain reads SAVISQKPSRDICQRGTSLTIQCQVDSQVTMMFWYRQQPGQSLTLIATANQGSEATYESGFVIDKFPISRPNLTFSTLTVSNMSPEDSSIYLCSVERQGGTQYFGPGTRLLVL.

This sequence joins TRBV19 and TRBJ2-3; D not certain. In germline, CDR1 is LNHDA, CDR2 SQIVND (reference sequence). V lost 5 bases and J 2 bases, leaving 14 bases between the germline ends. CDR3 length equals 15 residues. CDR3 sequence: CASSLVGNPTDTQYF. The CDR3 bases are TGTGCCAGTAGTTTGGTAGGGAACCCCACAGATACGCAGTATTTT.

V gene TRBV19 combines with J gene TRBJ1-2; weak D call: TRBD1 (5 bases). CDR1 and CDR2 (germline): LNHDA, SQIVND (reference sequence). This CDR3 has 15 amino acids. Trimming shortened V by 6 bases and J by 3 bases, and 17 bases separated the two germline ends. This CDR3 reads CASREDGTADYGYTF. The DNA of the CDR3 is TGTGCCAGTAGGGAAGATGGGACGGCGGACTATGGCTACACCTTC.

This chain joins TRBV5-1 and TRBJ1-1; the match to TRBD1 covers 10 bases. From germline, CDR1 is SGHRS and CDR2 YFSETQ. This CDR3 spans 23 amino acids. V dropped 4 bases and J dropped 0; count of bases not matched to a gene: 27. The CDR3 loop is CASSNSFRTGGSRGLTMNTEAFF. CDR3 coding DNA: TGCGCCAGCAGCAACTCATTTAGGACAGGGGGTTCAAGAGGACTAACAATGAACACTGAAGCTTTCTTT. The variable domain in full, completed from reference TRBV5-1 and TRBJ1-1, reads KAGVTQTPRYLIKTRGQQVTLSCSPISGHRSVSWYQQTPGQGLQFLFEYFSETQRNKGNFPGRFSGRQFSNSRSEMNVSTLELGDSALYLCASSNSFRTGGSRGLTMNTEAFFGQGTRLTVV.

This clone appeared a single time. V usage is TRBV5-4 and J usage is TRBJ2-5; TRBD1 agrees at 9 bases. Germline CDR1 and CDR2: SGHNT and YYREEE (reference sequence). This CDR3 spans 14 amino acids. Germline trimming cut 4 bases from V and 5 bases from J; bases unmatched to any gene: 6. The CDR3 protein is CASSPGTGRETQYF. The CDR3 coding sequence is TGTGCCAGCAGCCCGGGGACAGGGAGGGAGACCCAGTACTTC.

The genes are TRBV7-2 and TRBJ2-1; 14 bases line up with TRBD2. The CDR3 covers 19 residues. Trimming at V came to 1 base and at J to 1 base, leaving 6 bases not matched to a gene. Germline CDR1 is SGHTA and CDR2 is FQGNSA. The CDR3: CASSLVGTSGSVSYNEQFF. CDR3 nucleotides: TGTGCCAGCAGCTTAGTTGGGACTAGCGGGAGTGTTTCCTACAATGAGCAGTTCTTC.

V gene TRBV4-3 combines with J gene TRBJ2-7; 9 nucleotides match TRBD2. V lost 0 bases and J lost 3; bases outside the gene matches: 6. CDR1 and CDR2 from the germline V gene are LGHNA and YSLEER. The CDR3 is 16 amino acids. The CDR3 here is CASSQDSGSMGYEQYF. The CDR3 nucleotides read TGCGCCAGCAGCCAAGATAGCGGGAGCATGGGCTACGAGCAGTACTTC.

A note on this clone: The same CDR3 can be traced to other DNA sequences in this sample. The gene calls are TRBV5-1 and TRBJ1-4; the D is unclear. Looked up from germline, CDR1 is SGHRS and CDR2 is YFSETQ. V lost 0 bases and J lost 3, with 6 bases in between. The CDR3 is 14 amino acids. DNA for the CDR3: TGCGCCAGCAGCTTGGAGACTGCTAATGAAAAACTGTTTTTT. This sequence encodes CASSLETANEKLFF.

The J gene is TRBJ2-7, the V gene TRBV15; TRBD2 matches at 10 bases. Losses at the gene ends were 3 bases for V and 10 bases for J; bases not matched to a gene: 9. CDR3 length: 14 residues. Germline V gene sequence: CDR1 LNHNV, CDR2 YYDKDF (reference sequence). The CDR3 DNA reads TGTGCCACCAGCAGCCAGCGGGAGGGTAAGGTTCAGTACTTC. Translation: CATSSQREGKVQYF.

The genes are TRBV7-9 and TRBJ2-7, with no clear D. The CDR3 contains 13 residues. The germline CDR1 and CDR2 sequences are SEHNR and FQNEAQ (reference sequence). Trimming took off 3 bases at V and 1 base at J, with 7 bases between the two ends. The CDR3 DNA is TGTGCCAGCAGCTTCGACGGATCCTACGAGCAGTACTTC. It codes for CASSFDGSYEQYF.

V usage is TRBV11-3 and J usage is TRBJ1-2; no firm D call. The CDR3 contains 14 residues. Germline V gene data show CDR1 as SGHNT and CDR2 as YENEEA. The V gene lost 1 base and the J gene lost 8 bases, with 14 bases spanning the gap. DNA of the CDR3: TGTGCCAGCAGCTTAGCACCGGGCGCGGAAGGCTACACCTTC. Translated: CASSLAPGAEGYTF.

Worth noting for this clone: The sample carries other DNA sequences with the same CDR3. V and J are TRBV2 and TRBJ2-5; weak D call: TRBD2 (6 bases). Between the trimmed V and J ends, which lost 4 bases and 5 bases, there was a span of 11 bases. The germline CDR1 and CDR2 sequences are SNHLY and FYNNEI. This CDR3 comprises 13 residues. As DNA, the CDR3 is TGTGCCAGCAGTGTGGGGACTCAGGAGACCCAGTACTTC. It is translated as CASSVGTQETQYF.

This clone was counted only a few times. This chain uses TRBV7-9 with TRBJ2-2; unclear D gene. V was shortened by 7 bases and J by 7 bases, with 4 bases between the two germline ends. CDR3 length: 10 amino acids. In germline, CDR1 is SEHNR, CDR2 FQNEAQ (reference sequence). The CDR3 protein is CASTVGELFF. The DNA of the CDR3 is TGTGCCAGCACAGTCGGGGAGCTGTTTTTT.